A single sample gave rise to the 15 T cell receptor beta chains below, sequenced in a study of cytomegalovirus exposure and HLA in healthy donors. Method: immunoSEQ multiplex PCR; TCRdb's copy keeps in-frame clones and lacks some. The table has roughly 150,000 clones, roughly 90% seen once. Sequencing input: PBMCs. The receptors here all came from a woman in her late teens or twenties in good health and CMV-seronegative.

The rearrangement links TRBV14 to TRBJ2-3; D uncertain. The CDR3 has 15 residues. CDR1 is SGHDN and CDR2 is FVKESK in the germline V gene. With 4 bases removed from V and 0 bases from J, the gap between germline ends came to 11 bases. In DNA, the CDR3 is TGTGCCAGCAGCCCGACTCGTGCTAGCACAGATACGCAGTATTTT. The encoded protein is CASSPTRASTDTQYF.

The V call is TRBV6-5, the J call TRBJ2-1, with D perhaps matching TRBD1 (6 bases). The CDR3 has 15 amino acids. V lost 2 bases and J 1 base, leaving 9 bases between the germline ends. In germline, CDR1 is MNHEY, CDR2 SVGAGI. The CDR3 nucleotides are TGTGCCAGCAGTTACGGGGGCGGGTCCTACAATGAGCAGTTCTTC. It codes for CASSYGGGSYNEQFF.

CDR3 protein: CASSTPERDKVSNQPQHF. CDR3 bases: TGTGCCAGCAGCACTCCAGAAAGGGACAAAGTCTCCAATCAGCCCCAGCATTTT. This chain connects TRBV21-1 to TRBJ1-5; no DNA check was done on the table's D call, TRBD1. TRBV21-1 counts as a pseudogene. The CDR3 extends over 18 amino acids.

The chain couples TRBV19 to TRBJ1-4, with a possible D match to TRBD1 (5 bases). Trimming took 5 bases from V and 0 from J, leaving 7 bases between them. CDR1 LNHDA and CDR2 SQIVND come from the germline V gene (reference sequence). The CDR3 is 14 residues long. The CDR3 region has the DNA TGTGCCAGTAGTGTGACAGCAACTAATGAAAAACTGTTTTTT. This translates into CASSVTATNEKLFF.

The V gene is TRBV7-2, the J gene TRBJ1-1, with 10 nucleotides matching TRBD1. The CDR3 is 15 residues long. The ends lost 4 bases at V and 2 bases at J; junction bases unmatched: 4. Germline V lookup: CDR1 SGHTA, CDR2 FQGNSA. The CDR3 nucleotides are TGTGCCAGCAGCTGGGACAGGGGAGGAAACACTGAAGCTTTCTTT. Translated, it gives CASSWDRGGNTEAFF.

This chain joins TRBV10-3 and TRBJ1-2, with 8 bases aligning to TRBD1. The CDR3 runs to 14 residues. The V gene end was trimmed by 7 bases and the J gene end by 4 bases; junction bases not matched to a gene: 8. Germline CDR1 is ENHRY and CDR2 is SYGVKD. The CDR3 DNA reads TGTGCCATCAACAACAGGGGGGCGAGCTATGGCTACACCTTC. Its translation: CAINNRGASYGYTF.

This sequence joins TRBV6-4 and TRBJ2-7, with TRBD1 as a possible D gene (5 bases). Trimming cost V 2 bases and J 0 bases, with 14 bases left between them. The CDR3 runs to 16 residues. Germline-derived CDR1 and CDR2 are MRHNA and SNTAGT. CDR3 region: CASSDGANGDSYEQYF. The CDR3 bases are TGTGCCAGCAGTGACGGGGCGAACGGAGACTCCTACGAGCAGTACTTC.

The V call is TRBV30, the J call TRBJ2-7; 7 bases fit TRBD1. CDR1 is GTSNPN and CDR2 is SVGIG in the germline V gene (reference sequence). This CDR3 is built from 13 residues. V trimming: 5 bases; J trimming: 3 bases; junction bases outside the gene matches: 7. Here the CDR3 DNA reads TGTGCCTGGGAACGGGACAGCTACTACGAGCAGTACTTC. Its protein product is CAWERDSYYEQYF.

This clone was recorded a few times. The chain employs TRBV19 and TRBJ2-7; D unresolved. This CDR3 has 11 amino acids. Germline loops: CDR1 LNHDA, CDR2 SQIVND (reference sequence). Trimming stripped 5 bases from V and 6 bases from J, with 8 bases between. The CDR3 DNA reads as TGTGCCAGTAGTTATCGGTGCGAGCAGTACTTC. It is translated as CASSYRCEQYF.

This chain uses TRBV30 with TRBJ2-1; a weak D match, TRBD2 (6 bases). The V gene lost 5 bases and the J gene lost 4 bases, with 6 bases spanning the gap. The CDR3 loop spans 11 amino acids. Germline lookup yields CDR1 GTSNPN and CDR2 SVGIG (reference sequence). Here the CDR3 reads CAWGGYNEQFF. Written as DNA, the CDR3 is TGTGCCTGGGGAGGGTACAATGAGCAGTTCTTC.

This sequence joins TRBV5-1 and TRBJ2-1; 11 nucleotides agree with TRBD1. The germline gives CDR1 SGHRS, CDR2 YFSETQ. The trim removed 4 bases at V and 6 bases at J, leaving 6 bases unmatched. This CDR3 has 15 residues. CDR3 loop: CASSLLGQGGNEQFF. In nucleotides, the CDR3 is TGCGCCAGCAGCCTTCTGGGACAGGGGGGCAATGAGCAGTTCTTC.

V gene TRBV4-1 combines with J gene TRBJ2-1, with 8 nucleotides matching TRBD2. Unmatched junction bases numbered 13, after V lost 1 base and J lost 8 bases. The CDR3 sequence is 17 residues long. Germline assignment: CDR1 MGHRA and CDR2 YSYEKL. CDR3 DNA sequence: TGCGCCAGCAGCCAAGGTCCAGCGGGAGCTGGGGTCGATGAGCAGTTCTTC. This encodes CASSQGPAGAGVDEQFF.

The J gene is TRBJ2-7, the V gene TRBV7-9, with D possibly matching TRBD2 (6 bases). CDR3 length equals 13 residues. Trimming shortened V by 5 bases and J by 4 bases, and 12 bases separated the two germline ends. The germline V gene encodes CDR1 SEHNR and CDR2 FQNEAQ (reference sequence). The CDR3 loop is CASSTGGRYEQYF. CDR3 nucleotide sequence: TGTGCCAGCAGCACCGGGGGTCGGTACGAGCAGTACTTC.

The chain has TRBV7-2 and TRBJ2-1; 7 bases are shared with TRBD2. Germline V gene lookup returns CDR1 SGHTA and CDR2 FQGNSA. This CDR3 comprises 15 residues. Germline trimming cut 1 base from V and 6 bases from J; bases unmatched to any gene: 6. The DNA for the CDR3 is TGTGCCAGCAGCTTAGGGAGGCGGGGGTTCAATGAGCAGTTCTTC. Translation: CASSLGRRGFNEQFF.

The rearrangement links TRBV7-8 to TRBJ2-5; no reliable D call. This CDR3 is 13 amino acids long. Germline lookup yields CDR1 SGHVS and CDR2 FQNEAQ. Trimming removed 4 bases at V and 0 bases at J, with 6 bases between. The chain's CDR3 is CASSSPDQETQYF. In DNA form, the CDR3 reads TGTGCCAGCAGCTCCCCCGACCAAGAGACCCAGTACTTC.